This T cell receptor (beta chain) was documented in a study of T cells in Graves' hyperthyroidism and ophthalmopathy. Hyperthyroidism patients were newly diagnosed, had disease duration under 2 months, and were aged 18 to 65 years. Reasons for excluding patients were uncontrolled infection, other autoimmune disease, pregnancy or lactation. RNA transcripts were the template for amplifying TCR beta CDR3 regions. Using the HTBI primer set, a first-round RT-PCR was run on the TCR CDR3. TCRdb analysed the multiplex PCR reads with MiXCR anew, one entry per CDR3 protein. The repertoire holds 690,000 or so distinct CDR3 sequences, with under 20% as singletons. There are 15 residues in the CDR3. V was clipped by 6 bases and J by 0 bases; unmatched bases: 6. Looked up from germline, CDR1 is SGHRS and CDR2 is YFSETQ. Study results and limitations: Blood samples included most of the expanded thyroid clonotypes exceeding 0.001.

With respect to this clonotype: As yet, its antigen is unknown.

This chain uses TRBV5-1 with TRBJ1-1; TRBD1 aligns across 9 bases. The clonotype originates from a woman between 45 and 65 years old with Graves' hyperthyroidism that later progressed to Graves' ophthalmopathy. Sequenced material: blood. CDR3 in amino acids: CASTRDRVMNTEAFF. The CDR3 bases are TGCGCCAGCACCAGGGACAGGGTCATGAACACTGAAGCTTTCTTT.